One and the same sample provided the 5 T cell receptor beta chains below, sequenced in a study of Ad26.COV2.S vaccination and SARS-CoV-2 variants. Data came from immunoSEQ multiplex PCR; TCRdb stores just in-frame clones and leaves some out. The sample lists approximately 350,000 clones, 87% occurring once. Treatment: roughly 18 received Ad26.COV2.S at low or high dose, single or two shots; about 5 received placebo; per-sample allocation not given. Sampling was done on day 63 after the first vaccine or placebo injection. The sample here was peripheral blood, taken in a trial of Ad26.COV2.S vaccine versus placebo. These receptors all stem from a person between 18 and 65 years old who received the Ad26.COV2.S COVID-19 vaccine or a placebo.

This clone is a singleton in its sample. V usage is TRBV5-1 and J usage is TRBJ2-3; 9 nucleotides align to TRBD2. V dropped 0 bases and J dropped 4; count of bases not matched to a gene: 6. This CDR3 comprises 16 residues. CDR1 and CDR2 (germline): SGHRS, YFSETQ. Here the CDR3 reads CASSLEGLALPDTQYF. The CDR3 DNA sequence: TGCGCCAGCAGCTTGGAGGGACTAGCCCTTCCAGATACGCAGTATTTT.

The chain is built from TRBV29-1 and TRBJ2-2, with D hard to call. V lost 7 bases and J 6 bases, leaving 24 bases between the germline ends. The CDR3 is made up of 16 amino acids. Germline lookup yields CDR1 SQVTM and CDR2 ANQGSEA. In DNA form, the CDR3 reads TGCAGCGCTATCGCCAGTTATCTGGGGTCGGCCGGGGAGCTGTTTTTT. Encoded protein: CSAIASYLGSAGELFF.

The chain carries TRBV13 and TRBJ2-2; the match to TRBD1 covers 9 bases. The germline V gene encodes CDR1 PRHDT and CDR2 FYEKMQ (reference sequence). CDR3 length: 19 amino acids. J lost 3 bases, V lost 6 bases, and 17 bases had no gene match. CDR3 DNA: TGTGCCAGCAGTTCAGTCCGGGACAGGGTTAGAACGGACACCGGGGAGCTGTTTTTT. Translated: CASSSVRDRVRTDTGELFF.

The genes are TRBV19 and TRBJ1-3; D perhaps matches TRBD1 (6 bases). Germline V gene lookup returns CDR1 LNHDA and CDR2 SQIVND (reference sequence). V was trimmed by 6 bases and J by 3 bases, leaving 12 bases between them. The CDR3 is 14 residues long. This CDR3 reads CASSLQGVGNTIYF. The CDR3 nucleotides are TGTGCCAGTAGCCTACAGGGTGTTGGAAACACCATATATTTT.

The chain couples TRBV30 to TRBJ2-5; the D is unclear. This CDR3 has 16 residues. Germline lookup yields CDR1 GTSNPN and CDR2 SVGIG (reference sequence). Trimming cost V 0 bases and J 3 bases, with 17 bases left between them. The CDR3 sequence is CAWSVPFTITEETQYF. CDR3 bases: TGTGCCTGGAGTGTACCGTTCACTATAACGGAAGAGACCCAGTACTTC.